This is a list of T cell receptor beta chains from one sample in a study of T cells after posttransplantation cyclophosphamide. The table came from immunoSEQ multiplex PCR; TCRdb's copy has only in-frame clones and leaves some out. The sample has 9,000 to 10,000 clones; approximately 82% are singletons. Here the sequenced sample was PBMCs, taken 1903 days after a stem cell transplant with posttransplant cyclophosphamide. These receptors were collected from a female patient aged 40-50 years who received an allogeneic stem cell transplant from a related donor, was CMV-positive, and had no GVHD. Some of these T cells may belong to the graft donor. Both conserved end residues are part of each CDR3. The D gene is left open where the match is weak. Only part of the rows carry a size: once, few, many, or a class if the clone is expanded.

CDR3 DNA: TGTGCCAGTAGTATAAACGCGTGGCCCCAGCATTTT
CDR3 protein: CASSINAWPQHF
V gene: TRBV19
CDR3 length: 12
J gene: TRBJ1-5
D gene: -
clone size: -

CDR3 DNA: TGTGCCAGCAGACCGACAGGGTCTAACTATGGCTACACCTTC
CDR3 protein: CASRPTGSNYGYTF
V gene: TRBV7-9
CDR3 length: 14
J gene: TRBJ1-2
D gene: TRBD1
clone size: -

CDR3 DNA: TGTGCCAGCAGTGATTGGACAGGGGGTGGGGGGGAGCTGTTTTTT
CDR3 protein: CASSDWTGGGGELFF
V gene: TRBV25-1
CDR3 length: 15
J gene: TRBJ2-2
D gene: TRBD1
clone size: -

CDR3 DNA: TGTGCCAGCAGTCATCTAGAGGTTGGGAACACCGGGGAGCTGTTTTTT
CDR3 protein: CASSHLEVGNTGELFF
V gene: TRBV28
CDR3 length: 16
J gene: TRBJ2-2
D gene: -
clone size: few

CDR3 DNA: TGTGCCACCACTAGCGGAATCTACGAGCAGTACTTC
CDR3 protein: CATTSGIYEQYF
V gene: TRBV28
CDR3 length: 12
J gene: TRBJ2-7
D gene: TRBD2
clone size: -

CDR3 DNA: TGCGCCAGCAGTGACCAACGACAGGGAGGACAAGAGACCCAGTACTTC
CDR3 protein: CASSDQRQGGQETQYF
V gene: TRBV10-1
CDR3 length: 16
J gene: TRBJ2-5
D gene: -
clone size: -

CDR3 DNA: TGTGCCAGCAGCGCTCGACTAGCGGGGGCTCACTACGAGCAGTACTTC
CDR3 protein: CASSARLAGAHYEQYF
V gene: TRBV9
CDR3 length: 16
J gene: TRBJ2-7
D gene: TRBD2
clone size: -

CDR3 DNA: TGTGCCATCACTGAGACTAGGAGCTCCTACGAGCAGTACTTC
CDR3 protein: CAITETRSSYEQYF
V gene: TRBV10-3
CDR3 length: 14
J gene: TRBJ2-7
D gene: -
clone size: -

CDR3 DNA: TGTGCCAGCAGCCCGACAGGGTACACTGAAGCTTTCTTT
CDR3 protein: CASSPTGYTEAFF
V gene: TRBV5-4
CDR3 length: 13
J gene: TRBJ1-1
D gene: TRBD1
clone size: -

CDR3 DNA: TGTGCCAGCAGCCAGGCGGGCAGGCGGGCTAACACTGAAGCTTTCTTT
CDR3 protein: CASSQAGRRANTEAFF
V gene: TRBV14
CDR3 length: 16
J gene: TRBJ1-1
D gene: -
clone size: -